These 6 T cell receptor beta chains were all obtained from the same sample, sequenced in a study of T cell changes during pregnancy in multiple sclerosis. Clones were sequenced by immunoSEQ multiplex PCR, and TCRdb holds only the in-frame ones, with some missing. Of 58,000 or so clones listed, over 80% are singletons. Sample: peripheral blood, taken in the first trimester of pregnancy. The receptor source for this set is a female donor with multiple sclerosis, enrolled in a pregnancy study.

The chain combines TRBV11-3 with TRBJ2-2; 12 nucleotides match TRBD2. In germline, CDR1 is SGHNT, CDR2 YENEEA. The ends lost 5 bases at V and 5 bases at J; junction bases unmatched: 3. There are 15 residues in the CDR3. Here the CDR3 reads CASSLGTSGTGELFF. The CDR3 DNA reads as TGTGCCAGCAGCCTGGGGACTAGCGGGACCGGGGAGCTGTTTTTT.

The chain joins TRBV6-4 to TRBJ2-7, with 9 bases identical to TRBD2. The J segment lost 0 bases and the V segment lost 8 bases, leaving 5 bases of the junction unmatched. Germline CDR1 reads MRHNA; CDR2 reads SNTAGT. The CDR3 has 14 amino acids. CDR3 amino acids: CASPFSGSSYEQYF. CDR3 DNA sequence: TGTGCCAGCCCTTTTAGCGGGAGCTCCTACGAGCAGTACTTC.

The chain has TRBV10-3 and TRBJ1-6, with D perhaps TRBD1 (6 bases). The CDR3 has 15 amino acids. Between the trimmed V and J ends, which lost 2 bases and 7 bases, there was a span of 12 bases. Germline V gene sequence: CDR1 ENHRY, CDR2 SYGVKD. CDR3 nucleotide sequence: TGTGCCATCAGTGAGCCCCGGGACACAAATTCACCCCTCCACTTT. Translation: CAISEPRDTNSPLHF.

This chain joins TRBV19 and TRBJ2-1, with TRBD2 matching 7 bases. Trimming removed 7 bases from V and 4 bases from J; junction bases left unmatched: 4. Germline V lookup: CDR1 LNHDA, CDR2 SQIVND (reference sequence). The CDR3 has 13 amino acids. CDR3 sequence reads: CASTSGLYNEQFF. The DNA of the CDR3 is TGTGCCAGTACTAGCGGTTTATACAATGAGCAGTTCTTC.

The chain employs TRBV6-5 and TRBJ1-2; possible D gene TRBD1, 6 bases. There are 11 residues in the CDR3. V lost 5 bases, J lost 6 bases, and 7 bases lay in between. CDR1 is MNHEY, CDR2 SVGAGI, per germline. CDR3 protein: CASSQGNGYTF. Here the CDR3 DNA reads TGTGCCAGCAGTCAGGGGAATGGCTACACCTTC.

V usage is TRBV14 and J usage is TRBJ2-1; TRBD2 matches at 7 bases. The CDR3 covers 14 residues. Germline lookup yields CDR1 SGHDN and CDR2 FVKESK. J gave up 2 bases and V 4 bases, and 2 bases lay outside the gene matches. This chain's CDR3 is CASSLGRTYNEQFF. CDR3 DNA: TGTGCCAGCAGCCTCGGGAGGACCTACAATGAGCAGTTCTTC.